This T cell receptor beta chain was documented in a study of cytomegalovirus exposure and HLA in healthy donors. The study ran its PCR with 60 Vbeta and 13 Jbeta primers. Using immunoSEQ multiplex PCR, the repertoire was profiled, and TCRdb retains in-frame clones only, with some absent. Of some 98,000 clones in the sample, around 80% are singletons; the top ten hold more than 1.4%. Findings of the study overall: Some segments of the V type, notably TRBV6-2 and TRBV6-3, were excluded as indistinguishable.

The germline V gene encodes CDR1 SGHKS and CDR2 YYEKEE (reference sequence). The CDR3 contains 14 residues. Trimming stripped 1 base from V and 10 bases from J, with 14 bases between. This clone was observed a few times. Its antigen is as yet unknown. V and J are TRBV5-5 and TRBJ1-4; D remains ambiguous. The receptor comes from a man in his forties in good health and CMV-seronegative. The specimen sequenced was PBMCs. The CDR3 DNA is TGTGCCAGCAGCTTGACGCCAGGAGGGCTAAAACTGTTTTTT. Translating it yields CASSLTPGGLKLFF.